A selection of T cell receptor beta chains follows, all from one sample in a study of T cell responses to AZD1222 COVID-19 vaccine. The protocol was immunoSEQ multiplex PCR, while the TCRdb copy is restricted to in-frame clones and leaves out a portion. In the table there are some 120,000 clones, 70% to 90% of which are singletons. Specimen: peripheral blood, collected on day 0 of AZD1222 vaccination. Receptor source: an adult in good health. The CDR3 runs from the conserved cysteine through the conserved F or W. The D gene is left open where the match is weak. Clone size, where shown, is once, few, many, or a class for clones that have expanded.

V gene	clone size	J gene	D gene	CDR3 protein	CDR3 DNA
TRBV30	once	TRBJ1-1	TRBD1	CAWSAGGAGTEAFF	TGTGCCTGGAGTGCAGGGGGGGCGGGCACTGAAGCTTTCTTT
TRBV28	-	TRBJ2-7	TRBD1	CASDRGQGSYEQYF	TGTGCCAGCGATCGGGGACAGGGGTCCTACGAGCAGTACTTC
TRBV4-1	-	TRBJ2-7	-	CASSPRDSGRNEQYF	TGCGCCAGCAGCCCGCGGGACTCCGGCAGGAACGAGCAGTACTTC
TRBV6-5	-	TRBJ1-3	-	CASSFDTGGNTIYF	TGTGCCAGCAGTTTTGATACAGGAGGAAACACCATATATTTT
TRBV13	-	TRBJ2-1	-	CASSLDGGPRNEQFF	TGTGCCAGCAGCTTAGATGGGGGGCCTAGGAATGAGCAGTTCTTC
TRBV19	-	TRBJ2-1	TRBD2	CASSPTSGGSSYNEQFF	TGTGCCAGTAGTCCGACTAGCGGGGGGAGCTCCTACAATGAGCAGTTCTTC
TRBV2	-	TRBJ1-6	-	CASRRTGTVSSPLHF	TGTGCCAGCAGGCGGACCGGGACCGTGAGTTCACCCCTCCACTTT
TRBV3-1/TRBV3-2	-	TRBJ2-3	-	CASSQDLSRPGTDTQYF	TGTGCCAGCAGCCAAGATCTTTCTCGGCCCGGCACAGATACGCAGTATTTT
TRBV28	-	TRBJ1-5	TRBD1	CASSLTGGLNQPQHF	TGTGCCAGCAGTTTGACAGGGGGCCTTAATCAGCCCCAGCATTTT
TRBV7-3	-	TRBJ2-3	-	CASSLTYGNSDTQYF	TGTGCCAGCAGCTTAACGTATGGGAACTCAGATACGCAGTATTTT
TRBV2	-	TRBJ2-5	-	CASRPDTEETQYF	TGTGCCAGTAGACCGGACACAGAAGAGACCCAGTACTTC
TRBV7-6	-	TRBJ2-1	TRBD2	CASREYASGSNVDEQFF	TGTGCCAGCAGGGAATATGCCAGCGGGAGTAACGTCGATGAGCAGTTCTTC
TRBV13	-	TRBJ2-7	-	CASSFGDLSYEQYF	TGTGCCAGCAGCTTTGGGGACCTCTCCTACGAGCAGTACTTC
TRBV6-2/TRBV6-3	-	TRBJ1-2	-	CASSYSIGASRF	TGTGCCAGCAGTTACTCGATCGGGGCCTCTAGGTTT
TRBV6-2/TRBV6-3	-	TRBJ2-7	TRBD1	CASSFRITGQAILSYEQYF	TGTGCCAGCAGTTTCCGAATCACGGGACAGGCCATACTTTCCTACGAGCAGTACTTC
TRBV19	-	TRBJ2-7	-	CASSRGSSTYEQYF	TGTGCCAGTAGTAGGGGCAGTTCAACTTACGAGCAGTACTTC
TRBV27	once	TRBJ1-5	-	CASSPVGANQPQHF	TGTGCCAGCTCCCCAGTGGGGGCAAATCAGCCCCAGCATTTT
TRBV19	-	TRBJ1-4	-	CASKGGEKLFF	TGTGCCAGTAAAGGAGGGGAAAAACTGTTTTTT
TRBV28	-	TRBJ2-3	-	CASSGSGGVPDTQYF	TGTGCCAGCTCGGGCTCGGGCGGGGTCCCAGATACGCAGTATTTT
TRBV30	-	TRBJ2-5	-	CAWKKGPGETQYF	TGTGCCTGGAAAAAAGGTCCCGGGGAGACCCAGTACTTC
TRBV27	-	TRBJ2-6	-	CASSLSTLSVLTF	TGTGCCAGCAGTTTGTCGACCCTGAGCGTCCTGACTTTC
TRBV6-5	once	TRBJ1-5	-	CASSSSSSSQPQHF	TGTGCCAGCAGTTCGTCGTCGAGCTCCCAGCCCCAGCATTTT
TRBV7-8	-	TRBJ1-3	-	CASSLTGFSGNTIYF	TGTGCCAGCAGCTTAACCGGTTTCTCTGGAAACACCATATATTTT
TRBV5-5	-	TRBJ1-2	-	CASSLNYGYTF	TGTGCCAGCAGCCTTAATTATGGCTACACCTTC
TRBV14	-	TRBJ2-7	TRBD2	CASSPQRGYPYEQYF	TGTGCCAGCAGCCCCCAGCGGGGCTACCCCTACGAGCAGTACTTC
TRBV18	-	TRBJ2-3	-	CASSPIRSADTQYF	TGTGCCAGCTCACCGATCCGATCCGCAGATACGCAGTATTTT
TRBV5-6	-	TRBJ2-2	-	CASSLVQGSGFSTGELFF	TGTGCCAGCAGCTTGGTACAGGGTTCAGGCTTTAGCACCGGGGAGCTGTTTTTT